Listed below are T cell receptor beta chains from one sample, sequenced in a study of cytomegalovirus exposure and HLA in healthy donors. Generated by immunoSEQ multiplex PCR, the TCRdb table keeps only in-frame clones and is missing some. The sample has over 100,000 clones; just under 90% are singletons. The sample comprised PBMCs. These receptors all come from a man under 40 in good health and CMV-seronegative. The CDR3 runs from the conserved cysteine through the conserved F or W. A D gene is named only where the DNA matches it firmly. Only some rows state a clone size, as once, few, many or a class for expanded clones.

TRBD1 . TRBJ2-3 TRBV18 CASSPRETGGRTDTQYF TGTGCCAGCTCACCACGCGAAACAGGGGGCAGGACAGATACGCAGTATTTT
. few TRBJ1-6 TRBV28 CASAESRLHF TGTGCCAGCGCCGAGTCCCGCCTCCACTTT
TRBD1 . TRBJ2-3 TRBV5-1 CASSGGQPTDTQYF TGCGCCAGCAGCGGGGGACAGCCCACAGATACGCAGTATTTT
TRBD1 . TRBJ2-7 TRBV25-1 CASSAQGVPYEQYF TGTGCCAGCAGTGCTCAGGGGGTCCCCTACGAGCAGTACTTC
TRBD1 . TRBJ1-2 TRBV28 CASRRTGVSYGYTF TGTGCCAGCAGGAGGACAGGGGTTAGTTATGGCTACACCTTC
TRBD2 . TRBJ2-5 TRBV6-5 CATFAGGQETQYF TGTGCCACTTTTGCGGGGGGCCAAGAGACCCAGTACTTC
TRBD2 . TRBJ2-2 TRBV7-2 CASSWYSGVNTGELFF TGTGCCAGCAGCTGGTATAGCGGGGTGAACACCGGGGAGCTGTTTTTT
TRBD1 . TRBJ2-7 TRBV6-5 CASRRGQDYEQYF TGTGCCAGCCGACGCGGACAGGACTACGAGCAGTACTTC
. once TRBJ2-2 TRBV7-3 CASRGGYGELFF TGTGCCAGCCGAGGAGGGTACGGGGAGCTGTTTTTT
TRBD1 . TRBJ2-5 TRBV7-9 CASLRDRAGFDQTQYF TGTGCCAGCCTCCGGGACAGGGCCGGTTTTGACCAGACCCAGTACTTC
. . TRBJ2-7 TRBV5-1 CASSLDRVTAYEQYF TGCGCCAGCAGCTTGGACAGGGTTACCGCCTACGAGCAGTACTTC
. . TRBJ2-3 TRBV2 CASTQLPEVRSWGGVTQYF TGTGCCAGCACCCAACTCCCGGAGGTGCGGTCCTGGGGTGGAGTTACGCAGTATTTT
TRBD1 . TRBJ1-3 TRBV4-3 CASSQGDRGGHTIYF TGCGCCAGCAGCCAGGGGGACAGGGGGGGACACACCATATATTTT
. . TRBJ2-1 TRBV4-3 CASSQSGSSYNEQFF TGCGCCAGCAGCCAAAGCGGATCCTCCTACAATGAGCAGTTCTTC
. . TRBJ2-6 TRBV2 CASFSEAIRSGANVLTF TGTGCCAGTTTCTCCGAGGCGATTCGCTCTGGGGCCAACGTCCTGACTTTC
. . TRBJ1-2 TRBV20-1 CSGQAYGYTF TGCAGTGGACAGGCCTATGGCTACACCTTC
TRBD1 . TRBJ1-1 TRBV7-9 CASSSRSGGFGNTEAFF TGTGCCAGCAGCTCCCGATCAGGGGGCTTTGGAAACACTGAAGCTTTCTTT
. . TRBJ1-3 TRBV10-1 CASSESGARGNTIYF TGCGCCAGCAGTGAGTCGGGGGCGCGAGGAAACACCATATATTTT
. . TRBJ2-5 TRBV7-9 CASSSSGAQETQYF TGTGCCAGCAGCTCCTCAGGGGCTCAAGAGACCCAGTACTTC
. . TRBJ1-1 TRBV5-4 CASRPGMNTEAFF TGTGCCAGCAGGCCAGGGATGAACACTGAAGCTTTCTTT
. . TRBJ2-7 TRBV6-1 CLSGPPYEQYF TGTCTCAGTGGTCCCCCCTACGAGCAGTACTTC
. . TRBJ1-2 TRBV7-9 CASVSVGGGYTF TGTGCCAGCGTCAGCGTCGGGGGAGGCTACACCTTC
TRBD1 once TRBJ2-7 TRBV19 CASSSRTGTYEQYF TGTGCCAGTTCAAGCCGGACAGGAACCTACGAGCAGTACTTC
. . TRBJ2-7 TRBV13 CASSQSSGTWENEQYF TGTGCCAGCAGCCAATCATCCGGGACTTGGGAAAACGAGCAGTACTTC
. . TRBJ2-3 TRBV10-2 CARNRDSSTDTQYF TGCGCCCGCAACCGGGACTCAAGCACAGATACGCAGTATTTT
. once TRBJ2-6 TRBV21-1 CASSNSYRDRFPSGANVLTF TGTGCCAGCAGCAACAGCTACAGGGACCGTTTCCCCTCTGGGGCCAACGTCCTGACTTTC
. . TRBJ1-5 TRBV29-1 CSVSGSQADQPQHF TGCAGCGTTTCCGGGTCCCAAGCGGATCAGCCCCAGCATTTT
TRBD1 . TRBJ2-7 TRBV6-1 CASSVWGGDRGSYEQYF TGTGCCAGCAGTGTATGGGGGGGGGACAGGGGTTCCTACGAGCAGTACTTC
TRBD1 . TRBJ1-5 TRBV6-6 CASSYLDRISNQPQHF TGTGCCAGCAGTTACCTGGACAGGATTAGCAATCAGCCCCAGCATTTT
. . TRBJ1-5 TRBV6-5 CASMAGATNQPQHF TGTGCCAGCATGGCAGGTGCAACCAATCAGCCCCAGCATTTT
. . TRBJ2-1 TRBV14 CASRGGYEDEQFF TGTGCCAGCAGAGGAGGGTATGAGGATGAGCAGTTCTTC
TRBD1 . TRBJ2-7 TRBV4-3 CASSQDRQGQRDEQYF TGCGCCAGCAGCCAAGATCGACAGGGACAACGTGACGAGCAGTACTTC
. . TRBJ1-4 TRBV4-1 CASSQEVGQVREKLFF TGCGCCAGCAGCCAAGAGGTGGGGCAGGTCCGGGAAAAACTGTTTTTT
. . TRBJ2-7 TRBV29-1 CSVTTAGGTSEQYF TGCAGCGTTACTACAGCAGGGGGGACGAGCGAGCAGTACTTC
TRBD2 . TRBJ2-3 TRBV4-2 CASSQDVSASGVRRTQYF TGTGCCAGCAGCCAAGACGTTTCGGCTAGCGGGGTCCGCCGTACGCAGTATTTT
. . TRBJ2-7 TRBV6-5 CASSYSTPSYEQYF TGTGCCAGCAGTTACTCAACACCGTCCTACGAGCAGTACTTC
. . TRBJ2-3 TRBV15 CATSRDFGGSDTQYF TGTGCCACCAGCAGAGATTTCGGGGGTTCAGATACGCAGTATTTT
. . TRBJ2-1 TRBV11-2 CASSLDAVGGLDNEQFF TGTGCCAGCAGCTTAGATGCCGTCGGGGGGCTGGACAATGAGCAGTTCTTC
TRBD1 . TRBJ1-2 TRBV7-9 CASRPTGDYGYTF TGTGCCAGCAGGCCGACAGGGGACTATGGCTACACCTTC
TRBD2 . TRBJ2-5 TRBV4-2 CASSRTSGGETQYF TGTGCCAGCAGCCGGACTAGCGGGGGAGAGACCCAGTACTTC